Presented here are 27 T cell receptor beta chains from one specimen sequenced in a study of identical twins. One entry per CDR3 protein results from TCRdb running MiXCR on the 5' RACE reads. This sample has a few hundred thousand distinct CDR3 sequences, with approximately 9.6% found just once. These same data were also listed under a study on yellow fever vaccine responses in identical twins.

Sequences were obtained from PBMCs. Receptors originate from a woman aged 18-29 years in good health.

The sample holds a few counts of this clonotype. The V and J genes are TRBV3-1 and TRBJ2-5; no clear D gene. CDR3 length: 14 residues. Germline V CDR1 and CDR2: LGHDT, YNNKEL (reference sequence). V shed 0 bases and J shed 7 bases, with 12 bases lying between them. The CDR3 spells CASSQDNAKVTQYF. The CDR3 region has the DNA TGTGCCAGCAGCCAAGATAACGCGAAGGTGACCCAGTACTTC.

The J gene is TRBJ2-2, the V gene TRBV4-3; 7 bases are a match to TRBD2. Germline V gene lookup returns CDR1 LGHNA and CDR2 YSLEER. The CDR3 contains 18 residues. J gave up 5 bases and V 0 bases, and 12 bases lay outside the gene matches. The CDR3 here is CASSQDAVGGSRTGELFF. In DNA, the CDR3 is TGCGCCAGCAGCCAAGATGCGGTCGGGGGGAGTAGGACCGGGGAGCTGTTTTTT.

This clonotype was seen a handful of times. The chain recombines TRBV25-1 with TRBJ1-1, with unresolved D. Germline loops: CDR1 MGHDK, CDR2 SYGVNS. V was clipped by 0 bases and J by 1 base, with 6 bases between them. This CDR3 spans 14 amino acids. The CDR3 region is CASSEYGQNTEAFF. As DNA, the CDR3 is TGTGCCAGCAGTGAATACGGCCAGAACACTGAAGCTTTCTTT.

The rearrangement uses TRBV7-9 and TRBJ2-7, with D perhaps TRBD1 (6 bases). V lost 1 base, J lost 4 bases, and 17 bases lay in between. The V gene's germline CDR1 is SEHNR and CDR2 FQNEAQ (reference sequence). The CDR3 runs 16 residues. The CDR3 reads CASSLVNPGHPYEQYF. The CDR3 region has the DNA TGTGCCAGCAGCTTAGTGAACCCGGGACATCCTTACGAGCAGTACTTC. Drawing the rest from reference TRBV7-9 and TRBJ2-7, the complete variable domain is DTGVSQNPRHKITKRGQNVTFRCDPISEHNRLYWYRQTLGQGPEFLTYFQNEAQLEKSRLLSDRFSAERPKGSFSTLEIQRTEQGDSAMYLCASSLVNPGHPYEQYFGPGTRLTVT.

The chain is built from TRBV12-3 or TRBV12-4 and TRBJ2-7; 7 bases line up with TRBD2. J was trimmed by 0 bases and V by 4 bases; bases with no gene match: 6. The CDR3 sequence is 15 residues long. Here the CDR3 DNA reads TGTGCCAGCAGTTCCACCGGGACTACCTCCTACGAGCAGTACTTC. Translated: CASSSTGTTSYEQYF.

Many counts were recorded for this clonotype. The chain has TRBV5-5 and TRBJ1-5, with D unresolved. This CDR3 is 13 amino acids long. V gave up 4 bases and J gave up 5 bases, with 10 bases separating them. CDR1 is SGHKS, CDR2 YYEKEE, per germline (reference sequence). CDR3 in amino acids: CASSLKADQPQHF. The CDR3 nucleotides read TGTGCCAGCAGCCTGAAGGCAGATCAGCCCCAGCATTTT.

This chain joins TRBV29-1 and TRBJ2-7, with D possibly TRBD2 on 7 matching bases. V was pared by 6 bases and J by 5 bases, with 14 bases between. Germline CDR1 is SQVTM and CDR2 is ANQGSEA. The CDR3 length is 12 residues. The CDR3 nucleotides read TGCAGCGTCGGGGGGCTAGGGAACGAGCAGTACTTC. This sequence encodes CSVGGLGNEQYF.

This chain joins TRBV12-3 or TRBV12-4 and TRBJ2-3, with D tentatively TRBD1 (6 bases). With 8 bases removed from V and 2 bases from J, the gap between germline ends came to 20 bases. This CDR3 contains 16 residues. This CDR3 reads CASGSPGVRATDTQYF. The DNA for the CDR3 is TGTGCCAGCGGGTCCCCAGGGGTACGGGCCACAGATACGCAGTATTTT.

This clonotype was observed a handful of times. This chain's CDR3 is CASGRQGSRETQYF. The CDR3 DNA is TGCGCCAGCGGCAGACAGGGGAGCAGGGAGACCCAGTACTTC. J is TRBJ2-5 and V is TRBV5-1; TRBD1 aligns across 8 bases. The CDR3 covers 14 residues. The germline CDR1 and CDR2 sequences are SGHRS and YFSETQ. The ends lost 7 bases at V and 5 bases at J; junction bases unmatched: 10.

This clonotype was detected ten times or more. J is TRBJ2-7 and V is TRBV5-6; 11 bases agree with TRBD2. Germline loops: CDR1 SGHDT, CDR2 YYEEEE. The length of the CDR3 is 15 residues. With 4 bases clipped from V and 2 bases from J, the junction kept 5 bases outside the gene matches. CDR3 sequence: CASSLGTSGPYEQYF. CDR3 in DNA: TGTGCCAGCAGCCTAGGGACTAGCGGCCCCTACGAGCAGTACTTC. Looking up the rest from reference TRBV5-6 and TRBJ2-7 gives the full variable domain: DAGVTQSPTHLIKTRGQQVTLRCSPKSGHDTVSWYQQALGQGPQFIFQYYEEEERQRGNFPDRFSGHQFPNYSSELNVNALLLGDSALYLCASSLGTSGPYEQYFGPGTRLTVT.

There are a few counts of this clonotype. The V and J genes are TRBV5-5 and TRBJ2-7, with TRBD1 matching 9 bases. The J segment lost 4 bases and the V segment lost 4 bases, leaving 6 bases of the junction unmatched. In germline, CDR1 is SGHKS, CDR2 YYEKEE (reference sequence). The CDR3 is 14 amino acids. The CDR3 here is CASSGRDRVYEQYF. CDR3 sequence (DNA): TGTGCCAGCAGCGGCCGGGACAGGGTATACGAGCAGTACTTC.

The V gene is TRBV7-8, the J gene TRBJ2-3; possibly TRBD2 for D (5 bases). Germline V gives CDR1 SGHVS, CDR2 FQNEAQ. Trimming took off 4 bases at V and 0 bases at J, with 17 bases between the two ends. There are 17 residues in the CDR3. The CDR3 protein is CASSSQPRGSSTDTQYF. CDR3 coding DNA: TGTGCCAGCAGCTCTCAACCCCGGGGATCTAGCACAGATACGCAGTATTTT.

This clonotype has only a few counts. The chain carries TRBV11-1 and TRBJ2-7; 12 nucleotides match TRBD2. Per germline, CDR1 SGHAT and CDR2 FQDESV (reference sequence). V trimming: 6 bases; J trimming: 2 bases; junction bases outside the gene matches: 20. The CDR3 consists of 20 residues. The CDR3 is CASSPLPGSETSGGTYEQYF. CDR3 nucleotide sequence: TGTGCCAGCAGTCCCCTACCCGGGAGCGAGACTAGCGGGGGTACCTACGAGCAGTACTTC.

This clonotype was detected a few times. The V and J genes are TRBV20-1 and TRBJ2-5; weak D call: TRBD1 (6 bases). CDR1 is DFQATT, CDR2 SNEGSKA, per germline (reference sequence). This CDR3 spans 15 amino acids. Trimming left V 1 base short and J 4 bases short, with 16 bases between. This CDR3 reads CSARGTVGLRETQYF. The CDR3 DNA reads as TGCAGTGCTAGAGGGACAGTTGGGCTCAGAGAGACCCAGTACTTC.

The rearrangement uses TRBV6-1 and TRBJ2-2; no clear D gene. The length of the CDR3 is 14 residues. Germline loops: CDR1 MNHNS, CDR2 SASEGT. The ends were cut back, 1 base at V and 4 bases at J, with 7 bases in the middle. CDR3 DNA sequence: TGTGCCAGCAGTGAAGGACATCTCACCGGGGAGCTGTTTTTT. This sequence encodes CASSEGHLTGELFF.

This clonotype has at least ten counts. The CDR3 protein is CASSSQTVYEQYF. In nucleotides, the CDR3 is TGTGCCAGCAGCTCGCAGACTGTCTACGAGCAGTACTTC. The V call is TRBV11-2, the J call TRBJ2-7, with D uncertain. The CDR3 is 13 amino acids. Per the germline V gene, CDR1 is SGHAT and CDR2 is FQNNGV. V gave up 4 bases and J gave up 3 bases, with 10 bases separating them. The entire variable domain, with the rest obtained from reference TRBV11-2 and TRBJ2-7, is as follows: EAGVAQSPRYKIIEKRQSVAFWCNPISGHATLYWYQQILGQGPKLLIQFQNNGVVDDSQLPKDRFSAERLKGVDSTLKIQPAKLEDSAVYLCASSSQTVYEQYFGPGTRLTVT.

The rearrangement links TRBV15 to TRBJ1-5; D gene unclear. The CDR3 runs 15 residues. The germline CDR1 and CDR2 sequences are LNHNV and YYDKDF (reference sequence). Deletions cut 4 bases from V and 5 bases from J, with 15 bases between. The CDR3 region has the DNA TGTGCCACCAGCACAGTAGGCGGTACTGATCAGCCCCAGCATTTT. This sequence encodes CATSTVGGTDQPQHF.

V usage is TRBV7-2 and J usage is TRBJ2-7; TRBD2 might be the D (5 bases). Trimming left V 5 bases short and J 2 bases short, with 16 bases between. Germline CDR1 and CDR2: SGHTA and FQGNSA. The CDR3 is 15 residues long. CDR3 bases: TGTGCCAGCAGCCCTCCGGGTCGAGGGACCTACGAGCAGTACTTC. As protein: CASSPPGRGTYEQYF.

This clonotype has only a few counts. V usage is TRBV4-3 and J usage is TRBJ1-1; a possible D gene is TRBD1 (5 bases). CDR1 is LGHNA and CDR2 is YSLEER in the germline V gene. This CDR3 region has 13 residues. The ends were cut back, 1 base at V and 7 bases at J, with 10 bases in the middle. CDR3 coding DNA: TGCGCCAGCAGCCAAGCCGGGGGGATTGAAGCTTTCTTT. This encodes CASSQAGGIEAFF.

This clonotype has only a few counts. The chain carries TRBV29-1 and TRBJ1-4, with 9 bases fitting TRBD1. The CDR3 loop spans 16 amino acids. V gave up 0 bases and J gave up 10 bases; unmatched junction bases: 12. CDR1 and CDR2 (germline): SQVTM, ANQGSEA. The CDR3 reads CSVEDLMGTGIAKLFF. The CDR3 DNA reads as TGCAGCGTTGAAGATCTTATGGGGACAGGGATTGCAAAACTGTTTTTT.

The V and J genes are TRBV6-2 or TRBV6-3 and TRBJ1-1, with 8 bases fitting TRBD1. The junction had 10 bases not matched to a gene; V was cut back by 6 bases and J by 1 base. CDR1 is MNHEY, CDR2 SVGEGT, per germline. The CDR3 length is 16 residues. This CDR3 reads CASRSEQGAWNTEAFF. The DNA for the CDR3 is TGTGCCAGCAGGTCTGAGCAGGGGGCTTGGAACACTGAAGCTTTCTTT.

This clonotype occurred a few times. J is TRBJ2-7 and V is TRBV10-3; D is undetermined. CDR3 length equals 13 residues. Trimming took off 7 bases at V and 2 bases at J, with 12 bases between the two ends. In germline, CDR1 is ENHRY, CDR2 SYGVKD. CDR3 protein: CAIIDTNTYEQYF. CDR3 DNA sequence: TGTGCCATCATAGACACCAATACCTACGAGCAGTACTTC.

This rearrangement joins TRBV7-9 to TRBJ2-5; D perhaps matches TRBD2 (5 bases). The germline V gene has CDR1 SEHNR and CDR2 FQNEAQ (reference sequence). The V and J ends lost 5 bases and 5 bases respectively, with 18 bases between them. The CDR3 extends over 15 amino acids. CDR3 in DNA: TGTGCCAGCAGCCCGCAGGCTAGCTCCCAGGAGACCCAGTACTTC. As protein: CASSPQASSQETQYF.

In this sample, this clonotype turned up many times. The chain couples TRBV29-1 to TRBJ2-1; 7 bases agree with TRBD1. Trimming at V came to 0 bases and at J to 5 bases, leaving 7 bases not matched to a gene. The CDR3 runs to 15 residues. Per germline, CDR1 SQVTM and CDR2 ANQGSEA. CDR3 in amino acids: CSVEEAGGRHNEQFF. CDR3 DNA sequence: TGCAGCGTTGAAGAGGCAGGGGGTCGCCACAATGAGCAGTTCTTC.

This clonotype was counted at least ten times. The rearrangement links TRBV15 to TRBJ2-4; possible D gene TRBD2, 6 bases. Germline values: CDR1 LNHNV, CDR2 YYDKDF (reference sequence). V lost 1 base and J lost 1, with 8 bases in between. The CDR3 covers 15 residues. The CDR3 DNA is TGTGCCACCAGCAGAGGGGAGGCTGCCAAAAACATTCAGTACTTC. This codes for CATSRGEAAKNIQYF. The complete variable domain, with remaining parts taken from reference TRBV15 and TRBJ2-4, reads DAMVIQNPRYQVTQFGKPVTLSCSQTLNHNVMYWYQQKSSQAPKLLFHYYDKDFNNEADTPDNFQSRRPNTSFCFLDIRSPGLGDTAMYLCATSRGEAAKNIQYFGAGTRLSVL.

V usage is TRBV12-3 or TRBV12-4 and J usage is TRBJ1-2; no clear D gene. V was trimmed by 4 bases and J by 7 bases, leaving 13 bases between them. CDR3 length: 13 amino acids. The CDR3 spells CASSSPAEFGYTF. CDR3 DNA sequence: TGTGCCAGCAGTTCTCCTGCGGAATTTGGCTACACCTTC.

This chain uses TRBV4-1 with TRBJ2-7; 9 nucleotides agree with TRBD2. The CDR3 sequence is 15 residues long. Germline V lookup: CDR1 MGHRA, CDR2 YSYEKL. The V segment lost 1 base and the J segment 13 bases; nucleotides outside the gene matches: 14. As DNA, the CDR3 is TGCGCCAGCAGCCAAGCGACCTTGGATGGGACTAGCCGTTACTTC. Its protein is CASSQATLDGTSRYF.